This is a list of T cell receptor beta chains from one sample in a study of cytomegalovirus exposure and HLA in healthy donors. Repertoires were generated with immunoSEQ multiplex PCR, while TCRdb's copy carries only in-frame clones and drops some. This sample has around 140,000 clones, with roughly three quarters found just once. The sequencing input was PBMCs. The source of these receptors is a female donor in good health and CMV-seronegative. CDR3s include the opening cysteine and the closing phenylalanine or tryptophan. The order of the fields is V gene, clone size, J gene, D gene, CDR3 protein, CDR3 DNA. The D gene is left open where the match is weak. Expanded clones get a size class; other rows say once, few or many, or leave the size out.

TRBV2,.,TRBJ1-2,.,CASRTLNTGRYGYTF,TGTGCCAGCAGAACTCTAAACACAGGGCGTTATGGCTACACCTTC
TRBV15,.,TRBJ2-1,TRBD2,CATRDLAGGYNEQFF,TGTGCCACCCGCGACCTAGCGGGAGGTTACAATGAGCAGTTCTTC
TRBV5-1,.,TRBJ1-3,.,CASSLANFPGNTIYF,TGCGCCAGCAGCTTGGCCAATTTCCCTGGAAACACCATATATTTT
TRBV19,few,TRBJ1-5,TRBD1,CASRIQGINQPQHF,TGTGCCAGTAGAATACAGGGGATCAATCAGCCCCAGCATTTT
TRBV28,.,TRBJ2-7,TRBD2,CASSLSGTSSYEQYF,TGTGCCAGCAGTTTATCCGGGACTAGCTCCTACGAGCAGTACTTC
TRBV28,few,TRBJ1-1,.,CASSGQRNTEAFF,TGTGCCAGCAGTGGACAGAGGAACACTGAAGCTTTCTTT
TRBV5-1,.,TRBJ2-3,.,CASSLDSSTDTQYF,TGCGCCAGCAGCTTGGACAGCTCCACAGATACGCAGTATTTT
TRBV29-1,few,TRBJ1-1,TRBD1,CSVGQGAAEAFF,TGCAGCGTGGGACAGGGGGCAGCTGAAGCTTTCTTT
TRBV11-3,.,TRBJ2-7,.,CASSRTGTTYEQYF,TGTGCCAGCAGCCGGACAGGGACTACCTACGAGCAGTACTTC
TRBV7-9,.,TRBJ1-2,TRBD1,CASRSPRTGGSYGYTF,TGTGCCAGCAGGTCCCCCCGGACAGGGGGGTCCTATGGCTACACCTTC
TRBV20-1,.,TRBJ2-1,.,CSAAVLPTRFF,TGCAGTGCTGCGGTCTTGCCCACTCGGTTCTTC
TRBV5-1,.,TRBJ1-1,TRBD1,CASSLVGDRGHAFF,TGCGCCAGCAGCTTGGTGGGCGACAGGGGACATGCTTTCTTT
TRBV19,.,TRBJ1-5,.,CASSLGQKDQPQHF,TGTGCCAGTAGTTTGGGCCAGAAGGATCAGCCCCAGCATTTT
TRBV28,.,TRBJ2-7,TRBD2,CASSRTSGIRPNYEQYF,TGTGCCAGCAGCCGGACTAGCGGGATTCGCCCGAACTACGAGCAGTACTTC
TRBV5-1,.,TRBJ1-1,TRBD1,CASSHGTVNTEAFF,TGCGCCAGCAGCCACGGGACAGTAAACACTGAAGCTTTCTTT
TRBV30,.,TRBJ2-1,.,CAWSVGAGPSSYNEQFF,TGTGCCTGGAGTGTAGGGGCGGGGCCTAGCTCCTACAATGAGCAGTTCTTC
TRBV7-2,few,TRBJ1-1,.,CASSPHLISTEAFF,TGTGCCAGCAGCCCGCACCTAATAAGCACTGAAGCTTTCTTT
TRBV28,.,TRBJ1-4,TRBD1,CASSSLDRETNEKLFF,TGTGCCAGCAGTTCACTAGACAGGGAAACTAATGAAAAACTGTTTTTT
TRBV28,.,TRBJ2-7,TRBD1,CASTGTGPYEQYF,TGTGCCAGCACCGGGACAGGACCCTACGAGCAGTACTTC
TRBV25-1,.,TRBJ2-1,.,CASRLSNEQFF,TGTGCCAGCAGACTGAGCAATGAGCAGTTCTTC
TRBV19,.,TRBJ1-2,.,CASKSGLANYGYTF,TGTGCCAGTAAATCGGGACTTGCTAACTATGGCTACACCTTC
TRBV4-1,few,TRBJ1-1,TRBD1,CASSENYGRGRKAFF,TGCGCCAGCAGCGAAAACTACGGAAGGGGGCGAAAAGCTTTCTTT
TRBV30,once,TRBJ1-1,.,CAWKVLDSLNTEAFF,TGTGCCTGGAAAGTACTCGACAGTTTGAACACTGAAGCTTTCTTT
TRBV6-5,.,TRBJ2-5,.,CASSITLDRKETQYF,TGTGCCAGCAGTATCACACTAGACCGGAAAGAGACCCAGTACTTC
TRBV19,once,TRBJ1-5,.,CASSPPGQPQHF,TGTGCCAGTAGTCCCCCAGGCCAGCCCCAGCATTTT
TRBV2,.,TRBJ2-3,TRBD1,CASSGNSRTGLELYTQYF,TGTGCCAGCAGTGGCAATTCTAGGACAGGGTTGGAGCTCTATACGCAGTATTTT
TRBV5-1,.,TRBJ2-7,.,CASSLAIAGIYEQYF,TGCGCCAGCAGCTTGGCCATCGCAGGGATCTACGAGCAGTACTTC
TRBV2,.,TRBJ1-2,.,CASSDNFYGYTF,TGTGCCAGCAGTGATAACTTCTATGGCTACACCTTC
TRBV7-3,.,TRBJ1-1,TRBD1,CASSLIAGQGGAFF,TGTGCCAGCAGCTTAATAGCCGGACAGGGGGGAGCTTTCTTT
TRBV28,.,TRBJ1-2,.,CASNPSPGLAYTF,TGTGCCAGCAACCCGTCCCCAGGTCTCGCCTACACCTTC
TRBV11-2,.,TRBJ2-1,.,CASSPHSAINEQFF,TGTGCCAGCAGCCCTCACTCAGCGATCAATGAGCAGTTCTTC
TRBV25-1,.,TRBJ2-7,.,CASTRGRGYEQYF,TGTGCCAGCACTCGGGGCCGGGGGTACGAGCAGTACTTC
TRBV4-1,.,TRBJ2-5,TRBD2,CASSLPGLAGQETQYF,TGCGCCAGCAGCCTACCGGGACTAGCGGGACAAGAGACCCAGTACTTC
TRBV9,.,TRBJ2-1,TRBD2,CASNPGTSTDNEQFF,TGTGCCAGCAATCCGGGGACTAGCACCGACAATGAGCAGTTCTTC
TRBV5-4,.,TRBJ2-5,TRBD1,CASSLGQEQETQYF,TGTGCCAGCAGCCTTGGACAGGAGCAAGAGACCCAGTACTTC
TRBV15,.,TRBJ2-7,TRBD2,CATSRVGLAGEQYF,TGTGCCACCAGCAGAGTGGGACTAGCAGGCGAGCAGTACTTC
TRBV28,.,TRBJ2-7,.,CASSFSTGRGEQYF,TGTGCCAGCAGTTTCTCAACAGGGAGAGGCGAGCAGTACTTC
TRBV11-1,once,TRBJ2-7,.,CAGSLGRTEGLSYEQYF,TGTGCCGGCAGCTTAGGGAGGACGGAGGGCCTTTCCTACGAGCAGTACTTC
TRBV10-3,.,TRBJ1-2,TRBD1,CAISDLGQGNGYPF,TGTGCCATCAGTGATTTGGGACAGGGGAATGGCTACCCCTTC
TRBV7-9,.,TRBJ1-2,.,CASSLAGHNYGYTF,TGTGCCAGCAGCTTAGCGGGGCACAACTATGGCTACACCTTC
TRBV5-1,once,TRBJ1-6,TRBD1,CASSPGDRGLLRPLHF,TGCGCCAGCAGCCCGGGGGACAGGGGGCTACTTAGACCCCTCCACTTT